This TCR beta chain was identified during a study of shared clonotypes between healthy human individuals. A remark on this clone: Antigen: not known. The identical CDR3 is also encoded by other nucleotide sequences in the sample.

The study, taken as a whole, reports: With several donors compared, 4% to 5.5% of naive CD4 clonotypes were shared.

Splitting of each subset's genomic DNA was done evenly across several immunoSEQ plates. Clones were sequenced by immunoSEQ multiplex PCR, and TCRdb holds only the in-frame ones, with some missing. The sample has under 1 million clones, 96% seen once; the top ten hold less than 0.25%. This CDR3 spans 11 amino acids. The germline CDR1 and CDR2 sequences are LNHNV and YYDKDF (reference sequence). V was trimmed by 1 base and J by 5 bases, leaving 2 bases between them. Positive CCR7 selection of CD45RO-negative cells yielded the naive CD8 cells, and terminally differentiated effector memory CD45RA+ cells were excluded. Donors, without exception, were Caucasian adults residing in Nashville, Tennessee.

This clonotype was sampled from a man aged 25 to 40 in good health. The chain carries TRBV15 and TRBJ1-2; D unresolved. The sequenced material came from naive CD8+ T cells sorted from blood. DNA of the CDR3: TGTGCCACCAGCAGAGGTTATGGCTACACCTTC. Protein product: CATSRGYGYTF.